Below, one TCR beta chain is given with its context. Germline CDR1 MNHNY, CDR2 SVGAGI (reference sequence). CDR3 length: 12 amino acids. Trimming left V 2 bases short and J 10 bases short, with 11 bases between. This specimen belongs to a study of control samples from healthy donors and cancer patients. Generated by immunoSEQ multiplex PCR, the TCRdb table keeps only in-frame clones and is missing some. Found here are approximately 100,000 clones, 70% to 90% of them singletons; the top ten hold around 2.1%. This clonotype was sampled from a woman aged 40 to 50 in good health. The chain has TRBV6-6 and TRBJ1-1; D remains ambiguous. The sample was blood. DNA for the CDR3: TGTGCCAGCAGTTACGGAGAGGGCCCAGCTTTCTTT. Translation gives CASSYGEGPAFF.